These 24 T cell receptor beta chains were all obtained from the same sample, sequenced in a study of shared clonotypes between healthy human individuals. Libraries were prepared by immunoSEQ multiplex PCR; TCRdb keeps only in-frame clonotypes and omits some of them. The sample lists millions of clones, more than 80% occurring once. Material: naive CD4+ T cells sorted from blood. The subset was: CD45RA+ positively selected. These receptors were taken from a man aged 18 to 30 in good health.

The chain combines TRBV10-3 with TRBJ2-3; 7 bases match TRBD2. This CDR3 comprises 17 residues. The germline gives CDR1 ENHRY, CDR2 SYGVKD. Losses at the gene ends were 0 bases for V and 2 bases for J; bases not matched to a gene: 8. The CDR3: CAISESPGLKLTDTQYF. DNA of the CDR3: TGTGCCATCAGTGAGTCTCCGGGACTAAAACTCACAGATACGCAGTATTTT.

The rearrangement joins TRBV2 to TRBJ2-1; no reliable D call. The CDR3 is 10 amino acids. The germline V gene has CDR1 SNHLY and CDR2 FYNNEI. V lost 8 bases and J 5 bases, leaving 4 bases between the germline ends. The CDR3 sequence: CASFHNEQFF. The CDR3 nucleotides are TGTGCCAGCTTCCACAATGAGCAGTTCTTC.

V is TRBV5-1 and J is TRBJ1-4, with 9 bases identical to TRBD1. Germline lookup yields CDR1 SGHRS and CDR2 YFSETQ. The CDR3 is 17 residues long. V trimming: 3 bases; J trimming: 8 bases; junction bases outside the gene matches: 14. The CDR3 protein is CASSSKVWTGAREKLFF. In DNA form, the CDR3 reads TGCGCCAGCAGCTCGAAGGTTTGGACAGGGGCTAGGGAAAAACTGTTTTTT.

The V and J genes are TRBV9 and TRBJ2-5, with D unclear. The CDR3 consists of 16 residues. V lost 0 bases, J lost 2 bases, and 14 bases lay in between. Germline CDR1 reads SGDLS; CDR2 reads YYNGEE. The CDR3 DNA sequence: TGTGCCAGCAGCGTAGGTCTGGGTACCGGGCAAGAGACCCAGTACTTC. Translating gives CASSVGLGTGQETQYF.

V is TRBV7-9 and J is TRBJ1-2; D remains ambiguous. The ends were cut back, 3 bases at V and 10 bases at J, with 15 bases in the middle. The germline V gene has CDR1 SEHNR and CDR2 FQNEAQ (reference sequence). The CDR3 consists of 13 residues. The CDR3 here is CASSFGSMADYTF. The DNA of the CDR3 is TGTGCCAGCAGCTTTGGGAGTATGGCAGACTACACCTTC.

The chain links TRBV19 to TRBJ2-7; D not certain. V was shortened by 9 bases and J by 2 bases, with 14 bases between the two germline ends. The CDR3 runs 13 residues. Germline V gene sequence: CDR1 LNHDA, CDR2 SQIVND (reference sequence). CDR3 DNA: TGTGCCAGCAAAGGATGGAGTCCCTACGAGCAGTACTTC. As protein: CASKGWSPYEQYF.

The chain combines TRBV19 with TRBJ2-1, with 9 nucleotides matching TRBD2. Per the germline V gene, CDR1 is LNHDA and CDR2 is SQIVND (reference sequence). This CDR3 has 16 amino acids. V lost 3 bases to trimming and J lost 8 bases; unmatched junction nucleotides: 11. The DNA for the CDR3 is TGTGCCAGTAGTATGGGAGCGGGAGGTATTGGATATGAGCAGTTCTTC. It is translated as CASSMGAGGIGYEQFF.

The rearrangement uses TRBV19 and TRBJ1-2; 9 nucleotides align to TRBD1. CDR3 length: 13 residues. V lost 5 bases, J lost 8 bases, and 6 bases stayed unmatched. CDR1 and CDR2 from the germline V gene are LNHDA and SQIVND (reference sequence). This chain's CDR3 is CASSETGGDGYTF. DNA for the CDR3: TGTGCCAGTAGTGAAACAGGGGGCGACGGCTACACCTTC.

With regard to this clone: The sample contains more than one DNA sequence encoding this CDR3. The chain employs TRBV18 and TRBJ2-7; no definite D call. V lost 3 bases, J lost 2 bases, and 5 bases lay in between. CDR3 length: 12 residues. CDR1 is KGHSH, CDR2 LQKENI, per germline. CDR3 protein: CASSPGTYEQYF. In DNA form, the CDR3 reads TGTGCCAGCTCACCCGGCACCTACGAGCAGTACTTC.

The chain is built from TRBV6-5 and TRBJ2-5, with 11 nucleotides matching TRBD2. Germline V lookup: CDR1 MNHEY, CDR2 SVGAGI. CDR3 size: 15 residues. Unmatched junction bases numbered 8, after V lost 6 bases and J lost 5 bases. The CDR3 reads CASRPSGRRGETQYF. The CDR3 DNA reads TGTGCCAGCAGACCTAGCGGGAGGCGTGGTGAGACCCAGTACTTC.

The chain has TRBV10-1 and TRBJ2-7; D may be TRBD2 (5 bases). There are 14 residues in the CDR3. Per the germline V gene, CDR1 is WNHNN and CDR2 is SYGVQD (reference sequence). Deletions cut 3 bases from V and 1 base from J, with 10 bases between. CDR3 protein: CASSEGPGSYEQYF. In nucleotides, the CDR3 is TGCGCCAGCAGTGAAGGCCCGGGATCCTACGAGCAGTACTTC.

This chain connects TRBV5-4 to TRBJ2-3; the match to TRBD1 covers 7 bases. The V and J ends lost 4 bases and 6 bases, in that order; junction bases with no gene match: 5. The CDR3 covers 13 residues. Germline CDR1 reads SGHNT; CDR2 reads YYREEE (reference sequence). The CDR3 DNA reads as TGTGCCAGCAGCCAGACAGGGCCTGATACGCAGTATTTT. Protein product: CASSQTGPDTQYF. The entire variable domain, with the rest obtained from reference TRBV5-4 and TRBJ2-3, is as follows: ETGVTQSPTHLIKTRGQQVTLRCSSQSGHNTVSWYQQALGQGPQFIFQYYREEENGRGNFPPRFSGLQFPNYSSELNVNALELDDSALYLCASSQTGPDTQYFGPGTRLTVL.

The V and J genes are TRBV5-5 and TRBJ2-1; D is possibly TRBD1 (5 bases). V was cut by 4 bases and J by 0 bases, with 11 bases left in between. The germline V gene has CDR1 SGHKS and CDR2 YYEKEE (reference sequence). CDR3 length equals 15 residues. CDR3 protein: CASSVQDFSYNEQFF. In DNA form, the CDR3 reads TGTGCCAGCAGCGTACAGGATTTCTCCTACAATGAGCAGTTCTTC.

This clone showed up just once. This sample also contains other DNA sequences that code for the same CDR3. The chain carries TRBV7-9 and TRBJ2-7, with D perhaps TRBD1 or TRBD2 (5 bases each). V gave up 5 bases and J gave up 4 bases, with 9 bases separating them. Germline V gene lookup returns CDR1 SEHNR and CDR2 FQNEAQ (reference sequence). The CDR3 totals 12 residues. The CDR3 protein is CASSRDGYEQYF. In DNA, the CDR3 is TGTGCCAGCAGCCGGGACGGGTACGAGCAGTACTTC.

The V and J genes are TRBV10-2 and TRBJ2-2; D not certain. Between the trimmed V and J ends, which lost 8 bases and 4 bases, there was a span of 14 bases. This CDR3 contains 14 residues. Looked up from germline, CDR1 is WSHSY and CDR2 is SAAADI. The CDR3 is CASGSGVGTGELFF. The CDR3 nucleotides are TGCGCCAGCGGAAGTGGGGTTGGCACCGGGGAGCTGTTTTTT.

V usage is TRBV7-9 and J usage is TRBJ1-5; a possible D gene is TRBD1 (5 bases). With 2 bases removed from V and 6 bases from J, the gap between germline ends came to 11 bases. Germline V gene lookup returns CDR1 SEHNR and CDR2 FQNEAQ (reference sequence). The CDR3 extends over 14 amino acids. CDR3 DNA: TGTGCCAGCAGCTTATCCAGGGAAATTCAGCCCCAGCATTTT. Amino acid sequence: CASSLSREIQPQHF. The full variable domain, with the rest looked up from reference TRBV7-9 and TRBJ1-5, is DTGVSQNPRHKITKRGQNVTFRCDPISEHNRLYWYRQTLGQGPEFLTYFQNEAQLEKSRLLSDRFSAERPKGSFSTLEIQRTEQGDSAMYLCASSLSREIQPQHFGDGTRLSIL.

This rearrangement joins TRBV4-3 to TRBJ2-2; D might be TRBD1 (6 bases). The germline V gene encodes CDR1 LGHNA and CDR2 YSLEER. V was pared by 4 bases and J by 4 bases, with 13 bases between. The CDR3 is made up of 15 amino acids. CDR3 DNA: TGCGCCAGCAGCCCCTCAGGGGTGACCACCGGGGAGCTGTTTTTT. Protein product: CASSPSGVTTGELFF.

As for this clone: Other DNA sequences in this specimen translate into the identical CDR3. The chain combines TRBV7-2 with TRBJ2-7; either TRBD1 or TRBD2 may fit D (6 bases each). The germline CDR1 and CDR2 sequences are SGHTA and FQGNSA. The CDR3 is made up of 15 amino acids. V lost 1 base and J 2 bases, leaving 12 bases between the germline ends. As DNA, the CDR3 is TGTGCCAGCAGCTTAGAACGGGGGCCCCCCTACGAGCAGTACTTC. It is translated as CASSLERGPPYEQYF.

Note on this clone: The sample carries other DNA sequences with the same CDR3. The chain employs TRBV30 and TRBJ2-6, with D perhaps TRBD1 (6 bases). This CDR3 is 14 amino acids long. V lost 2 bases and J lost 1, with 6 bases in between. Per the germline V gene, CDR1 is GTSNPN and CDR2 is SVGIG (reference sequence). The CDR3 DNA follows: TGTGCCTGGAGTACAGGGTCTGGGGCCAACGTCCTGACTTTC. Amino acids: CAWSTGSGANVLTF.

The rearrangement links TRBV5-4 to TRBJ2-3; tentatively, D is TRBD2 (7 bases). CDR3 size: 15 residues. Germline V gene lookup returns CDR1 SGHNT and CDR2 YYREEE (reference sequence). Trimming removed 0 bases from V and 5 bases from J, with 13 bases in between. The CDR3, as DNA: TGTGCCAGCAGCTTGGTTCGGGGGGCAGGAGATACGCAGTATTTT. This codes for CASSLVRGAGDTQYF.

V usage is TRBV5-4 and J usage is TRBJ2-1; 16 bases align to TRBD2. The CDR3 extends over 19 amino acids. Per the germline V gene, CDR1 is SGHNT and CDR2 is YYREEE (reference sequence). V gave up 4 bases and J gave up 1 base; unmatched junction bases: 8. Here the CDR3 DNA reads TGTGCCAGCAGCCCAATCGGGACTAGCGGGGGGGCTTCCTACAATGAGCAGTTCTTC. Protein sequence: CASSPIGTSGGASYNEQFF.

The rearrangement joins TRBV5-1 to TRBJ2-2; 9 bases map to TRBD2. Germline CDR1 is SGHRS and CDR2 is YFSETQ. This CDR3 is 15 amino acids long. V was pared by 4 bases and J by 2 bases, with 3 bases of the junction left unmatched. CDR3 in DNA: TGCGCCAGCAGCGAGACTAGCGGAAACACCGGGGAGCTGTTTTTT. Protein sequence: CASSETSGNTGELFF. Drawing the rest from reference TRBV5-1 and TRBJ2-2, the complete variable domain is KAGVTQTPRYLIKTRGQQVTLSCSPISGHRSVSWYQQTPGQGLQFLFEYFSETQRNKGNFPGRFSGRQFSNSRSEMNVSTLELGDSALYLCASSETSGNTGELFFGEGSRLTVL.

The chain recombines TRBV19 with TRBJ2-2, with D perhaps TRBD2 (5 bases). Germline V CDR1 and CDR2: LNHDA, SQIVND (reference sequence). This CDR3 spans 17 amino acids. Trimming pared 7 bases from V and 4 bases from J, leaving 22 bases between. CDR3 bases: TGTGCCAGTACCTCCCGCACGGCGAGGGAACGCACCGGGGAGCTGTTTTTT. Its translation: CASTSRTARERTGELFF.

The V call is TRBV6-5, the J call TRBJ2-5; D not certain. CDR1 is MNHEY, CDR2 SVGAGI, per germline. V lost 2 bases, J lost 6 bases, and 4 bases lay in between. This CDR3 is built from 11 residues. The DNA for the CDR3 is TGTGCCAGCAGTTACGCCCAGACCCAGTACTTC. This sequence encodes CASSYAQTQYF.